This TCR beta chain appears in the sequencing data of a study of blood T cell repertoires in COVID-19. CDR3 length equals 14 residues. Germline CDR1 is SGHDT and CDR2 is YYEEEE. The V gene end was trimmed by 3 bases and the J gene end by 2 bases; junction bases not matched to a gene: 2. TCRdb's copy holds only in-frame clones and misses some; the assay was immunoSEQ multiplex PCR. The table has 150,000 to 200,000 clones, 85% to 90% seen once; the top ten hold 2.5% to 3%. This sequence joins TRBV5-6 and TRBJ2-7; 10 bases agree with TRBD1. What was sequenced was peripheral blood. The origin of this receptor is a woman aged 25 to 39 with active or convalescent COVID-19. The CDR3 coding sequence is TGTGCCAGCAGCTCCGGGACAGGGGCCTACGAGCAGTACTTC. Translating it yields CASSSGTGAYEQYF.